The 29 T cell receptor beta chains below all came from one sample that was sequenced in a study of cytomegalovirus exposure and HLA in healthy donors. Primers for the PCR totalled 60 Vbeta and 13 Jbeta. Sequencing was performed with immunoSEQ multiplex PCR; in TCRdb, only in-frame clones are kept and a portion is missing. The table includes roughly 150,000 clones, 75% to 90% detected once. The specimen was PBMCs. These receptors all come from a woman between 18 and 29 years old in good health and CMV-seronegative.

The chain is built from TRBV30 and TRBJ1-1; D possibly corresponds to TRBD1 (5 bases). From germline, CDR1 is GTSNPN and CDR2 SVGIG (reference sequence). V was clipped by 6 bases and J by 1 base, with 12 bases between them. This CDR3 contains 13 residues. The CDR3 DNA reads TGTGCCTGCACCCGGGACTCGAACACTGAAGCTTTCTTT. This codes for CACTRDSNTEAFF.

The chain recombines TRBV6-6 with TRBJ1-3, with no clear D. Germline CDR1 is MNHNY and CDR2 is SVGAGI (reference sequence). V was clipped by 9 bases and J by 4 bases, with 4 bases between them. The CDR3 has 10 residues. The CDR3 protein is CASQGNTIYF. The CDR3, as DNA: TGTGCCAGTCAGGGAAACACCATATATTTT.

The J gene is TRBJ2-7, the V gene TRBV6-6, with unresolved D. V shed 7 bases and J shed 0 bases, with 10 bases lying between them. Germline assignment: CDR1 MNHNY and CDR2 SVGAGI (reference sequence). This CDR3 is 13 amino acids long. The CDR3 region is CASTTPSSYEQYF. CDR3 nucleotides: TGTGCCAGCACCACTCCAAGCTCCTACGAGCAGTACTTC.

V gene TRBV5-4 combines with J gene TRBJ2-7; 10 bases are shared with TRBD2. V was clipped by 4 bases and J by 7 bases; unmatched bases: 11. The CDR3 is 15 amino acids. Germline CDR1 and CDR2: SGHNT and YYREEE (reference sequence). The CDR3 DNA sequence: TGTGCCAGCAGCACCACAGGAGCGGGGGGGCGAGAGCAGTACTTC. As protein: CASSTTGAGGREQYF.

The V gene is TRBV5-6, the J gene TRBJ1-2, with D possibly being TRBD1 (6 bases). Deletions cut 3 bases from V and 8 bases from J, with 11 bases between. The germline V gene encodes CDR1 SGHDT and CDR2 YYEEEE. The CDR3 runs 12 residues. This CDR3 is CASSSYRVGYTF. CDR3 in DNA: TGTGCCAGCAGCTCTTACAGGGTCGGCTACACCTTC.

In this sample, this clone turned up a few times. The rearrangement links TRBV9 to TRBJ2-2; D call uncertain. This CDR3 is built from 13 residues. Trimming took 0 bases from V and 8 from J, leaving 8 bases between them. CDR1 is SGDLS, CDR2 YYNGEE, per germline. In nucleotides, the CDR3 is TGTGCCAGCAGCGTAGACCCCAGAGGGGAGCTGTTTTTT. Translated: CASSVDPRGELFF.

Worth noting for this clone: Within the sample, other DNA sequences also encode this same CDR3. The V gene is TRBV7-9, the J gene TRBJ1-1, with unresolved D. This CDR3 has 13 amino acids. Germline CDR1 SEHNR, CDR2 FQNEAQ (reference sequence). Deletions cut 2 bases from V and 1 base from J, with 5 bases between. The CDR3 nucleotides read TGTGCCAGCAGCTTACGGGAGAACACTGAAGCTTTCTTT. Amino acid sequence: CASSLRENTEAFF.

The rearrangement uses TRBV7-9 and TRBJ1-1, with 7 bases that match TRBD1. The germline V gene has CDR1 SEHNR and CDR2 FQNEAQ (reference sequence). Losses at the gene ends were 5 bases for V and 7 bases for J; bases not matched to a gene: 7. The CDR3 is made up of 13 amino acids. CDR3 protein: CASSPRGDSEAFF. The CDR3 nucleotides are TGTGCCAGCAGCCCGAGGGGGGACAGTGAAGCTTTCTTT.

The CDR3 reads CASRIRQGRDGYTF. CDR3 nucleotide sequence: TGTGCCAGCAGGATCCGACAGGGAAGGGATGGCTACACCTTC. The rearrangement joins TRBV6-5 to TRBJ1-2; 7 bases match TRBD1. Germline lookup yields CDR1 MNHEY and CDR2 SVGAGI. This CDR3 contains 14 residues. With V trimmed by 6 bases and J by 6 bases, 10 bases remained unmatched.

V usage is TRBV30 and J usage is TRBJ2-3, with D possibly TRBD2 on 5 matching bases. V was cut by 4 bases and J by 1 base, with 12 bases left in between. There are 14 residues in the CDR3. Per the germline V gene, CDR1 is GTSNPN and CDR2 is SVGIG (reference sequence). CDR3 amino acids: CAWNRGRRTDTQYF. The CDR3 DNA follows: TGTGCCTGGAATCGGGGAAGGCGCACAGATACGCAGTATTTT.

The chain links TRBV19 to TRBJ2-2, with 13 bases lining up with TRBD2. Germline loops: CDR1 LNHDA, CDR2 SQIVND (reference sequence). CDR3 length: 16 amino acids. The V segment lost 3 bases and the J segment 7 bases; nucleotides outside the gene matches: 5. This CDR3 reads CASSIWTSGGIGELFF. CDR3 coding DNA: TGTGCCAGTAGTATCTGGACTAGCGGGGGCATCGGGGAGCTGTTTTTT.

Here the CDR3 DNA reads TGTGCCACCAGCAGAAGCGGGAACGCGCAGTACTTC. This encodes CATSRSGNAQYF. V usage is TRBV15 and J usage is TRBJ2-7; 7 bases are a match to TRBD2. The CDR3 spans 12 residues. With 2 bases clipped from V and 9 bases from J, the junction kept 4 bases outside the gene matches. The V gene's germline CDR1 is LNHNV and CDR2 YYDKDF (reference sequence).

The V and J genes are TRBV11-3 and TRBJ1-2, with D possibly being TRBD1 (6 bases). The CDR3 spans 16 residues. CDR1 is SGHNT and CDR2 is YENEEA in the germline V gene. The V gene lost 5 bases and the J gene lost 4 bases, with 20 bases spanning the gap. CDR3 bases: TGTGCCAGCAGCGCGGGGGGGTCCACAGGGCCCTATGGCTACACCTTC. This encodes CASSAGGSTGPYGYTF.

The chain is built from TRBV7-6 and TRBJ2-2, with 12 bases aligning to TRBD1. Germline V lookup: CDR1 SGHVS, CDR2 FNYEAQ. The CDR3 sequence is 18 residues long. J lost 7 bases, V lost 5 bases, and 14 bases had no gene match. CDR3 in amino acids: CASSDAGTGGIGIGELFF. DNA of the CDR3: TGTGCCAGCAGCGATGCCGGGACAGGGGGCATCGGGATCGGGGAGCTGTTTTTT.

J is TRBJ1-2 and V is TRBV30; D is ambiguous. V was clipped by 3 bases and J by 6 bases, with 17 bases between them. The germline V gene has CDR1 GTSNPN and CDR2 SVGIG (reference sequence). The CDR3 length is 14 residues. The CDR3 DNA reads as TGTGCCTGGAGACCGTGGTTGGAGGATAATGGCTACACCTTC. As protein: CAWRPWLEDNGYTF.

This chain uses TRBV5-4 with TRBJ2-3, with a tentative D call TRBD2 (6 bases). The length of the CDR3 is 14 residues. CDR1 and CDR2 (germline): SGHNT, YYREEE (reference sequence). With 3 bases removed from V and 4 bases from J, the gap between germline ends came to 12 bases. The CDR3 protein is CASSWRSGPDTQYF. As DNA, the CDR3 is TGTGCCAGCAGCTGGCGGAGCGGGCCAGATACGCAGTATTTT.

V usage is TRBV19 and J usage is TRBJ1-5; 7 bases match TRBD1. V lost 6 bases and J lost 6; bases outside the gene matches: 2. The CDR3 is 12 residues long. CDR1 is LNHDA, CDR2 SQIVND, per germline (reference sequence). This CDR3 reads CASRTGSQPQHF. The CDR3 DNA is TGTGCCAGTAGGACAGGGAGTCAGCCCCAGCATTTT.

This sequence joins TRBV5-5 and TRBJ1-4, with TRBD1 as a possible D gene (5 bases). The germline V and J ends were trimmed by 4 bases and 0 bases, with 10 bases remaining between them. The CDR3 extends over 15 amino acids. Germline V CDR1 and CDR2: SGHKS, YYEKEE (reference sequence). CDR3 region: CASSHGGATNEKLFF. CDR3 sequence (DNA): TGTGCCAGCAGCCACGGGGGGGCAACTAATGAAAAACTGTTTTTT.

This rearrangement joins TRBV5-6 to TRBJ1-1, with no clear D. CDR1 is SGHDT and CDR2 is YYEEEE in the germline V gene. The CDR3 totals 13 residues. V lost 4 bases and J lost 8, with 15 bases in between. DNA of the CDR3: TGTGCCAGCAGCAGAACAGTGAAAGCCGAAGCTTTCTTT. It encodes CASSRTVKAEAFF.

The rearrangement uses TRBV11-2 and TRBJ2-7, with 8 bases lining up with TRBD1. After removal of 3 bases from V and 2 bases from J, the junction contained 3 bases not matched to a gene. Per the germline V gene, CDR1 is SGHAT and CDR2 is FQNNGV. This CDR3 spans 14 amino acids. Here the CDR3 DNA reads TGTGCCAGCAGCTTGGGACAGGTAGCCTACGAGCAGTACTTC. Protein: CASSLGQVAYEQYF.

CDR3 region: CASSPLAGAPGTGELFF. CDR3 bases: TGTGCCAGCAGTCCCTTAGCGGGGGCCCCGGGGACCGGGGAGCTGTTTTTT. The chain employs TRBV28 and TRBJ2-2, with 9 bases that match TRBD2. CDR3 length: 17 residues. Losses at the gene ends were 5 bases for V and 5 bases for J; bases not matched to a gene: 12. Germline loops: CDR1 MDHEN, CDR2 SYDVKM.

As DNA, the CDR3 is TGCGCCAGCAGCGATACAGGGGATTCCTACGAGCAGTACTTC. As protein: CASSDTGDSYEQYF. The rearrangement links TRBV5-1 to TRBJ2-7, with 7 bases matching TRBD1. Looked up from germline, CDR1 is SGHRS and CDR2 is YFSETQ. V gave up 4 bases and J gave up 1 base; unmatched junction bases: 5. CDR3 length equals 14 residues.

This clone was counted once. The chain is built from TRBV5-6 and TRBJ1-2; 8 bases line up with TRBD1. The junction had 7 bases not matched to a gene; V was cut back by 4 bases and J by 5 bases. The length of the CDR3 is 14 residues. From germline, CDR1 is SGHDT and CDR2 YYEEEE. Here the CDR3 DNA reads TGTGCCAGCAGCCCCGGGACAGGATCATATGGCTACACCTTC. Translation: CASSPGTGSYGYTF. Full variable domain (outside the CDR3, taken from reference TRBV5-6 and TRBJ1-2): DAGVTQSPTHLIKTRGQQVTLRCSPKSGHDTVSWYQQALGQGPQFIFQYYEEEERQRGNFPDRFSGHQFPNYSSELNVNALLLGDSALYLCASSPGTGSYGYTFGSGTRLTVV.

The chain is built from TRBV6-5 and TRBJ1-2, with no clear D. Germline lookup yields CDR1 MNHEY and CDR2 SVGAGI. With 0 bases removed from V and 8 bases from J, the gap between germline ends came to 10 bases. CDR3 size: 13 residues. The CDR3 DNA reads TGTGCCAGCAGTTACTCGCGGGGATTCGGCTACACCTTC. It is translated as CASSYSRGFGYTF.

The chain has TRBV7-8 and TRBJ1-1, with D perhaps TRBD1 (6 bases). The length of the CDR3 is 16 residues. Germline CDR1 reads SGHVS; CDR2 reads FQNEAQ. Trimming stripped 1 base from V and 0 bases from J, with 12 bases between. CDR3 DNA: TGTGCCAGCAGCTTAGTTGGGGGCGGAGTGAACACTGAAGCTTTCTTT. Its translation is CASSLVGGGVNTEAFF.

The genes are TRBV11-2 and TRBJ2-3; D unresolved. Trimming took 5 bases from V and 6 from J, leaving 9 bases between them. CDR3 length: 12 residues. Germline V gene lookup returns CDR1 SGHAT and CDR2 FQNNGV. CDR3: CASSRLPDTQYF. CDR3 nucleotide sequence: TGTGCCAGCAGCCGCCTACCTGATACGCAGTATTTT.

The J gene is TRBJ1-1, the V gene TRBV19; TRBD1 might be the D (5 bases). CDR1 and CDR2 (germline): LNHDA, SQIVND (reference sequence). The length of the CDR3 is 13 residues. V gave up 1 base and J gave up 10 bases, with 13 bases separating them. The DNA of the CDR3 is TGTGCCAGTAGTATAGTCCAGGGAAGGAGAGCTTTCTTT. This translates into CASSIVQGRRAFF.

The chain couples TRBV6-1 to TRBJ1-3; 7 bases align to TRBD1. Germline V lookup: CDR1 MNHNS, CDR2 SASEGT. This CDR3 region has 15 residues. V lost 5 bases and J lost 1; bases outside the gene matches: 5. The CDR3 region has the DNA TGTGCCAGCAGTTGGGGACAGAGTTCTGGAAACACCATATATTTT. Translation: CASSWGQSSGNTIYF.

In its sample, this clone was seen a few times. This chain uses TRBV7-9 with TRBJ2-2; no definite D call. The V end was cut by 5 bases, the J end by 4 bases, with 11 bases between. This CDR3 is built from 14 residues. Germline-derived CDR1 and CDR2 are SEHNR and FQNEAQ (reference sequence). This CDR3 reads CASSQEHVTGELFF. CDR3 DNA sequence: TGTGCCAGCAGCCAGGAACATGTCACCGGGGAGCTGTTTTTT.